This T cell receptor beta chain is from a study of blood T cell repertoires in COVID-19. Study at large: PBMCs, B-cell-depleted T cells, or T cells provided the cDNA or gDNA that made up the material.

This clone was picked up one time. Assay used: immunoSEQ multiplex PCR; TCRdb lists only in-frame clones, some missing. The table lists approximately 100,000 clones, 75% to 90% of them singletons. This CDR3 has 16 amino acids. Germline V CDR1 and CDR2: SGDLS, YYNGEE. J gave up 2 bases and V 0 bases, and 5 bases lay outside the gene matches. The origin of this receptor is a human donor in a cohort sampled during active COVID-19. Sequenced input: peripheral blood. The gene calls are TRBV9 and TRBJ2-3; 8 nucleotides line up with TRBD2. Here the CDR3 DNA reads TGTGCCAGCAGCGTAGCGGGGGGGCAGATCACAGATACGCAGTATTTT. The encoded protein is CASSVAGGQITDTQYF.